This T cell receptor beta chain is from a study of OX40 agonist ivuxolimab in advanced cancers. The data were produced by immunoSEQ multiplex PCR, yet TCRdb's version contains in-frame clones alone and is incomplete. Here the sample spans about 36,000 clones, just under 75% being singletons. The clonotype was recovered from an adult with an advanced solid tumor such as melanoma, head and neck, liver or kidney cancer. Sequenced here: CD4+ or CD8+ T cells sorted from blood, sampled in a trial of the OX40 agonist ivuxolimab.

The CDR3 sequence is CASSLTGIFMNTEAFF. For the CDR3, the DNA is TGTGCCAGCAGCTTAACAGGCATTTTCATGAACACTGAAGCTTTCTTT. The V and J genes are TRBV5-8 and TRBJ1-1; tentatively, D is TRBD1 (5 bases). CDR3 length equals 16 residues. Germline CDR1 is SGHTS and CDR2 is YDEGEE. Trimming removed 2 bases at V and 0 bases at J, with 14 bases between.